The 6 T cell receptor beta chains listed next were all sequenced from one sample in a study of PD-1 blockade in classical Hodgkin lymphoma. Specified time point: cycle 4 day 1 (C4D1), after five to seven weeks of nivolumab. Every one of the patients relapsed after autologous stem cell transplantation (brentuximab vedotin exposure was variable). Measured with immunoSEQ multiplex PCR; TCRdb has only the in-frame clones, and not every one. Of tens of thousands of clones detected, approximately 88% appear once; the ten largest clones hold 23%. This specimen was peripheral blood mononuclear cells (PBMCs), taken before the fourth cycle of nivolumab. The receptors here all came from a human donor with classical Hodgkin lymphoma.

This clone has just one count. The genes are TRBV7-8 and TRBJ2-7; a possible D gene is TRBD1 (5 bases). Trimming took off 5 bases at V and 0 bases at J, with 14 bases between the two ends. This CDR3 comprises 15 residues. From germline, CDR1 is SGHVS and CDR2 FQNEAQ. The chain's CDR3 is CASSPMTVLSYEQYF. In DNA, the CDR3 is TGTGCCAGCAGCCCAATGACAGTGCTCTCCTACGAGCAGTACTTC.

CDR3 DNA: TGTGCCAGCAGTGCGGGGGACACCGGGGAGCTGTTTTTT. Translation gives CASSAGDTGELFF. The chain combines TRBV6-4 with TRBJ2-2, with D tentatively TRBD2 (6 bases). Germline CDR1 is MRHNA and CDR2 is SNTAGT. The V end lost 4 bases, the J end lost 3 bases, and 6 bases lay between the germline ends. There are 13 residues in the CDR3.

This chain joins TRBV5-4 and TRBJ2-7; TRBD1 is a possible D gene (5 bases). With 0 bases removed from V and 0 bases from J, the gap between germline ends came to 7 bases. The germline gives CDR1 SGHNT, CDR2 YYREEE (reference sequence). CDR3 length: 14 amino acids. The chain's CDR3 is CASSLGDSSYEQYF. The CDR3 DNA is TGTGCCAGCAGCTTGGGAGACAGCTCCTACGAGCAGTACTTC.

This chain joins TRBV6-4 and TRBJ2-3; 12 bases match TRBD2. The CDR3 totals 15 residues. With 5 bases clipped from V and 0 bases from J, the junction kept 0 bases outside the gene matches. Germline CDR1 is MRHNA and CDR2 is SNTAGT. The CDR3 spells CASSTSGGSTDTQYF. The CDR3 coding sequence is TGTGCCAGCAGTACTAGCGGGGGGAGCACAGATACGCAGTATTTT.

The chain is built from TRBV14 and TRBJ2-2, with 9 bases aligning to TRBD2. With 1 base clipped from V and 3 bases from J, the junction kept 12 bases outside the gene matches. The CDR3 loop spans 19 amino acids. Germline V gives CDR1 SGHDN, CDR2 FVKESK. The CDR3 loop is CASSQVGKGGGGYTGELFF. CDR3 in DNA: TGTGCCAGCAGCCAAGTTGGTAAGGGCGGGGGGGGCTACACCGGGGAGCTGTTTTTT.

The gene calls are TRBV5-1 and TRBJ2-6, with unresolved D. The V end lost 2 bases, the J end lost 0 bases, and 6 bases lay between the germline ends. Germline loops: CDR1 SGHRS, CDR2 YFSETQ. The CDR3 is 15 amino acids. The CDR3 coding sequence is TGCGCCAGCAGCTTCGGCAGCTCTGGGGCCAACGTCCTGACTTTC. It yields the protein CASSFGSSGANVLTF.